This TCR beta chain was identified in a study of cytotoxic CD8 clonotypes in ibrutinib-treated CLL. The V gene end was trimmed by 0 bases and the J gene end by 9 bases; junction bases not matched to a gene: 7. Germline assignment: CDR1 SGHRS and CDR2 YFSETQ. There are 15 residues in the CDR3. Method: immunoSEQ multiplex PCR; TCRdb's copy keeps in-frame clones and lacks some. The repertoire consists of 150,000 to 200,000 clones, with roughly 90% occurring once and the leading ten covering around 3%. This chain uses TRBV5-1 with TRBJ2-2; 8 bases agree with TRBD1. The specimen comprised PBMCs, sampled at disease progression, from a patient treated with ibrutinib. The receptor's source is a human donor with chronic lymphocytic leukemia. The CDR3 region has the DNA TGCGCCAGCAGCTTGGGGCAGGGGGCAAGAAGGGAGCTGTTTTTT. It specifies CASSLGQGARRELFF.